The 22 T cell receptor beta chains given below trace back to one sample, sequenced in a study of shared T cell receptors in the human thymus. Sequencing was performed with immunoSEQ multiplex PCR; in TCRdb, only in-frame clones are kept and a portion is missing. The sample carries 500,000 to 850,000 clones, around 87% recorded once. The same sample was also studied in work on human thymus T cells.

The sequenced sample consisted of thymocytes. The receptors derive from a boy less than two years old with a congenital heart defect.

The chain employs TRBV28 and TRBJ2-7; 7 bases fit TRBD1. CDR1 and CDR2 (germline): MDHEN, SYDVKM. Losses at the gene ends were 5 bases for V and 1 base for J; bases not matched to a gene: 8. The CDR3 is 15 residues long. In nucleotides, the CDR3 is TGTGCCAGCAGTCGGGCCCGACAGGGATCCTACGAGCAGTACTTC. This codes for CASSRARQGSYEQYF. Using reference TRBV28 and TRBJ2-7 for the parts outside the CDR3, the full variable domain is DVKVTQSSRYLVKRTGEKVFLECVQDMDHENMFWYRQDPGLGLRLIYFSYDVKMKEKGDIPEGYSVSREKKERFSLILESASTNQTSMYLCASSRARQGSYEQYFGPGTRLTVT.

This chain connects TRBV27 to TRBJ2-3; 7 bases fit TRBD2. V lost 2 bases to trimming and J lost 3 bases; unmatched junction nucleotides: 5. The CDR3 totals 15 residues. CDR1 is MNHEY, CDR2 SMNVEV, per germline (reference sequence). The CDR3 DNA is TGTGCCAGCAGTTTAGCGGGAGCGGGAACAGATACGCAGTATTTT. This gives the protein CASSLAGAGTDTQYF.

The CDR3 nucleotides read TGTGCCAGCAGTGTCGGGGGGATTAATGAAAAACTGTTTTTT. Amino acids: CASSVGGINEKLFF. The chain combines TRBV6-1 with TRBJ1-4; possible D gene TRBD1, 5 bases. Per the germline V gene, CDR1 is MNHNS and CDR2 is SASEGT. This CDR3 is 14 amino acids long. With 4 bases removed from V and 4 bases from J, the gap between germline ends came to 10 bases.

V is TRBV5-1 and J is TRBJ2-7; D is undetermined. Germline V gives CDR1 SGHRS, CDR2 YFSETQ. The CDR3 consists of 15 residues. V lost 4 bases and J 8 bases, leaving 22 bases between the germline ends. This CDR3 reads CASSPPGHSPGKQYF. The CDR3 DNA follows: TGCGCCAGCAGCCCGCCCGGCCACTCCCCAGGCAAGCAGTACTTC.

V is TRBV11-2 and J is TRBJ1-1; no clear D. From germline, CDR1 is SGHAT and CDR2 FQNNGV. The CDR3 loop spans 16 amino acids. Trimming removed 3 bases at V and 1 base at J, with 15 bases between. In DNA form, the CDR3 reads TGTGCCAGCAGCTTTTTTGTACTGCGGAGGAACACTGAAGCTTTCTTT. Its translation: CASSFFVLRRNTEAFF.

The J gene is TRBJ1-1, the V gene TRBV5-4; 9 bases map to TRBD1. Per the germline V gene, CDR1 is SGHNT and CDR2 is YYREEE (reference sequence). With V trimmed by 1 base and J by 6 bases, 4 bases remained unmatched. This CDR3 is built from 14 residues. CDR3 sequence (DNA): TGTGCCAGCAGCTTGAGGACAGGGGACGCTGAAGCTTTCTTT. It translates to CASSLRTGDAEAFF.

The CDR3, as DNA: TGTGCCAGCAGCTACGGGGTAGCGCAGTACTTC. This gives the protein CASSYGVAQYF. V usage is TRBV7-2 and J usage is TRBJ2-7, with D perhaps matching TRBD2 (5 bases). CDR3 length equals 11 residues. Germline CDR1 reads SGHTA; CDR2 reads FQGNSA. Trimming left V 4 bases short and J 9 bases short, with 10 bases between.

The chain is built from TRBV11-2 and TRBJ2-7; 7 positions match TRBD2. The CDR3 is 17 amino acids. Germline V lookup: CDR1 SGHAT, CDR2 FQNNGV. V lost 1 base and J lost 3; bases outside the gene matches: 12. The DNA of the CDR3 is TGTGCCAGCAGCTTAGTGGGGGGGGAAGGGCCCCTCTACGAGCAGTACTTC. Its translation is CASSLVGGEGPLYEQYF. Combining the CDR3 with reference TRBV11-2 and TRBJ2-7 gives the whole variable domain EAGVAQSPRYKIIEKRQSVAFWCNPISGHATLYWYQQILGQGPKLLIQFQNNGVVDDSQLPKDRFSAERLKGVDSTLKIQPAKLEDSAVYLCASSLVGGEGPLYEQYFGPGTRLTVT.

The chain joins TRBV29-1 to TRBJ1-1, with no clear D. The CDR3 length is 14 residues. Deletions cut 5 bases from V and 2 bases from J, with 15 bases between. Germline values: CDR1 SQVTM, CDR2 ANQGSEA. The DNA for the CDR3 is TGCAGCGTTCTTCGAGTGGGAGTAAACACTGAAGCTTTCTTT. Protein product: CSVLRVGVNTEAFF. The whole variable domain, remainder taken from reference TRBV29-1 and TRBJ1-1, is SAVISQKPSRDICQRGTSLTIQCQVDSQVTMMFWYRQQPGQSLTLIATANQGSEATYESGFVIDKFPISRPNLTFSTLTVSNMSPEDSSIYLCSVLRVGVNTEAFFGQGTRLTVV.

The gene calls are TRBV6-1 and TRBJ2-5, with a possible D match to TRBD2 (5 bases). V was pared by 8 bases and J by 3 bases, with 16 bases between. Germline V CDR1 and CDR2: MNHNS, SASEGT. The CDR3 loop spans 14 amino acids. The CDR3 loop reads CASPGGIGKETQYF. In nucleotides, the CDR3 is TGTGCCAGCCCCGGTGGGATCGGGAAAGAGACCCAGTACTTC.

The rearrangement uses TRBV7-2 and TRBJ2-1; D unresolved. The CDR3 loop spans 11 amino acids. V gave up 5 bases and J gave up 8 bases, with 7 bases separating them. Germline V gene sequence: CDR1 SGHTA, CDR2 FQGNSA. Here the CDR3 reads CASSIRDEQFF. The CDR3 bases are TGTGCCAGCAGCATTCGGGATGAGCAGTTCTTC.

This rearrangement joins TRBV4-2 to TRBJ2-3; 8 bases fit TRBD2. J gave up 1 base and V 0 bases, and 6 bases lay outside the gene matches. CDR3 length: 17 residues. Germline CDR1 is LGHNA and CDR2 is YNFKEQ. The DNA for the CDR3 is TGTGCCAGCAGCCAAGAGGTTTGGCGGGGGGGCACAGATACGCAGTATTTT. It codes for CASSQEVWRGGTDTQYF.

This clone was counted once. V usage is TRBV7-9 and J usage is TRBJ2-7; 10 bases align to TRBD2. The germline CDR1 and CDR2 sequences are SEHNR and FQNEAQ (reference sequence). V lost 9 bases and J lost 3; bases outside the gene matches: 17. The CDR3 is 17 amino acids. The CDR3 loop reads CASAGTSVLKANYEQYF. Here the CDR3 DNA reads TGTGCCAGTGCCGGGACTAGCGTCCTAAAGGCCAACTACGAGCAGTACTTC.

The J gene is TRBJ2-7, the V gene TRBV7-7; 9 bases match TRBD1. Per germline, CDR1 SSHAT and CDR2 FNYEAQ (reference sequence). The V segment lost 2 bases and the J segment 1 base; nucleotides outside the gene matches: 6. The CDR3 runs 16 residues. The CDR3 loop is CASSLTGGAWSYEQYF. The CDR3 DNA is TGTGCCAGCAGCTTAACAGGGGGCGCATGGTCCTACGAGCAGTACTTC.

This clone occurred once. The chain employs TRBV9 and TRBJ1-5, with 10 bases aligning to TRBD1. This CDR3 spans 16 amino acids. Germline CDR1 is SGDLS and CDR2 is YYNGEE. V lost 1 base, J lost 4 bases, and 5 bases stayed unmatched. The DNA of the CDR3 is TGTGCCAGCAGCGTAACGACAGGGGGCATAAATCAGCCCCAGCATTTT. This encodes CASSVTTGGINQPQHF.

The chain is built from TRBV2 and TRBJ1-5, with a weak D call TRBD1 (5 bases). The CDR3 consists of 16 residues. Trimming took off 4 bases at V and 3 bases at J, with 16 bases between the two ends. From germline, CDR1 is SNHLY and CDR2 FYNNEI. DNA for the CDR3: TGTGCCAGCAGTGGGAGGGGAGAGGGCCCCAATCAGCCCCAGCATTTT. As protein: CASSGRGEGPNQPQHF.

J is TRBJ1-4 and V is TRBV5-6, with TRBD1 matching 7 bases. CDR1 and CDR2 from the germline V gene are SGHDT and YYEEEE. Germline trimming cut 4 bases from V and 5 bases from J; bases unmatched to any gene: 5. CDR3 length: 14 amino acids. The CDR3 is CASSLQGGNEKLFF. The CDR3 DNA sequence: TGTGCCAGCAGCCTTCAGGGGGGAAATGAAAAACTGTTTTTT.

The genes are TRBV7-2 and TRBJ2-2, with 7 positions matching TRBD2. Germline V gene data show CDR1 as SGHTA and CDR2 as FQGNSA. This CDR3 comprises 15 residues. V dropped 3 bases and J dropped 0; count of bases not matched to a gene: 1. The CDR3 bases are TGTGCCAGCAGCTTGACTAGCCCGAACACCGGGGAGCTGTTTTTT. Translated, it gives CASSLTSPNTGELFF. Full variable domain (rest looked up from reference TRBV7-2 and TRBJ2-2): GAGVSQSPSNKVTEKGKDVELRCDPISGHTALYWYRQSLGQGLEFLIYFQGNSAPDKSGLPSDRFSAERTGGSVSTLTIQRTQQEDSAVYLCASSLTSPNTGELFFGEGSRLTVL.

V gene TRBV15 combines with J gene TRBJ2-1, with TRBD2 identical over 12 bases. The CDR3 sequence is 14 residues long. Germline assignment: CDR1 LNHNV and CDR2 YYDKDF (reference sequence). V gave up 0 bases and J gave up 13 bases; unmatched junction bases: 4. CDR3 residues: CATSREPTSGRQFF. In nucleotides, the CDR3 is TGTGCCACCAGCAGAGAGCCGACTAGCGGGAGACAGTTCTTC. The full variable domain, its missing parts supplied by reference TRBV15 and TRBJ2-1, is DAMVIQNPRYQVTQFGKPVTLSCSQTLNHNVMYWYQQKSSQAPKLLFHYYDKDFNNEADTPDNFQSRRPNTSFCFLDIRSPGLGDTAMYLCATSREPTSGRQFFGPGTRLTVL.

The gene calls are TRBV20-1 and TRBJ1-4; D gene unclear. CDR3 length: 11 amino acids. Germline V gives CDR1 DFQATT, CDR2 SNEGSKA (reference sequence). Trimming shortened V by 3 bases and J by 7 bases, and 6 bases separated the two germline ends. Here the CDR3 reads CSASRVEKLFF. The CDR3 DNA reads TGCAGTGCTAGCCGGGTTGAAAAACTGTTTTTT.

The chain uses TRBV7-2 and TRBJ2-3; 8 bases are shared with TRBD1. The V gene end was trimmed by 3 bases and the J gene end by 2 bases; junction bases not matched to a gene: 4. The V gene's germline CDR1 is SGHTA and CDR2 FQGNSA. CDR3 length: 15 amino acids. As DNA, the CDR3 is TGTGCCAGCAGCTTTCGACAGGGGAACACAGATACGCAGTATTTT. This sequence encodes CASSFRQGNTDTQYF.

The chain couples TRBV15 to TRBJ2-7, with TRBD2 identical over 7 bases. The CDR3 totals 16 residues. With 1 base clipped from V and 6 bases from J, the junction kept 12 bases outside the gene matches. CDR1 LNHNV and CDR2 YYDKDF come from the germline V gene (reference sequence). The CDR3 nucleotides read TGTGCCACCAGCAGAGCTCGAGGACTAGAACCCATCGAGCAGTACTTC. Amino acid sequence: CATSRARGLEPIEQYF.